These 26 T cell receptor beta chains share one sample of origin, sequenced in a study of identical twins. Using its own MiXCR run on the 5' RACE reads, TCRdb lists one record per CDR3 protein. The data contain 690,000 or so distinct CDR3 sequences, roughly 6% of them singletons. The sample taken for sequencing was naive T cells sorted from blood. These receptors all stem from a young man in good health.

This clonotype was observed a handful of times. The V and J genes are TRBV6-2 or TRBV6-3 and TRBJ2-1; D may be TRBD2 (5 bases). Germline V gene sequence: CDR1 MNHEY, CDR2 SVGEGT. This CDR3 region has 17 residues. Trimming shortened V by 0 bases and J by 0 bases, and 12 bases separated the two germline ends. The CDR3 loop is CASSYSTIKSSYNEQFF. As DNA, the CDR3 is TGTGCCAGCAGTTACTCGACTATCAAGAGCTCCTACAATGAGCAGTTCTTC.

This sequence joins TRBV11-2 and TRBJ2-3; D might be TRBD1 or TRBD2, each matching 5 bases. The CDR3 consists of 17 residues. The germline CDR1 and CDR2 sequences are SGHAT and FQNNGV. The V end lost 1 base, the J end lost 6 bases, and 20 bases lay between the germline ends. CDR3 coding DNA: TGTGCCAGCAGCTTAGGATTAAGAGCCCCCAGGGAGGATACGCAGTATTTT. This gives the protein CASSLGLRAPREDTQYF.

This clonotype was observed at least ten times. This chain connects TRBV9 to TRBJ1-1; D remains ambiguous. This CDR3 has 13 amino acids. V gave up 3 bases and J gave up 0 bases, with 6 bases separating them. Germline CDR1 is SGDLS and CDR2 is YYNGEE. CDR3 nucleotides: TGTGCCAGCAGCGCCGACATGAACACTGAAGCTTTCTTT. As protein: CASSADMNTEAFF.

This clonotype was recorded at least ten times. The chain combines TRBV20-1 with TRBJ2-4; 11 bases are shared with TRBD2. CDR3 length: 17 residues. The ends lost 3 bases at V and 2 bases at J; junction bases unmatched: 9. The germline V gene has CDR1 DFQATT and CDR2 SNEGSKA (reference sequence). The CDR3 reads CSARYRPSGRTKNIQYF. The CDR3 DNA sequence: TGCAGTGCTAGGTACCGGCCTAGCGGGAGGACCAAAAACATTCAGTACTTC.

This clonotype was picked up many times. CDR3 loop: CASSLAGTLGEQYF. CDR3 coding DNA: TGTGCCAGCAGCTTGGCAGGGACCTTAGGGGAGCAGTACTTC. The chain recombines TRBV7-2 with TRBJ2-7; D could derive from TRBD1 or TRBD2 (5 bases each). CDR3 length: 14 residues. Per germline, CDR1 SGHTA and CDR2 FQGNSA. With 3 bases removed from V and 7 bases from J, the gap between germline ends came to 16 bases.

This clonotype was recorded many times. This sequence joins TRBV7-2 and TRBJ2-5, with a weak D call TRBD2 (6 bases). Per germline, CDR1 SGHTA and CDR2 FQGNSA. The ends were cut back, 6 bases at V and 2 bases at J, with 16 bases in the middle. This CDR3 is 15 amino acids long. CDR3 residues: CASSIRAGSQETQYF. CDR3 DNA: TGTGCCAGCAGTATCAGGGCGGGATCACAAGAGACCCAGTACTTC.

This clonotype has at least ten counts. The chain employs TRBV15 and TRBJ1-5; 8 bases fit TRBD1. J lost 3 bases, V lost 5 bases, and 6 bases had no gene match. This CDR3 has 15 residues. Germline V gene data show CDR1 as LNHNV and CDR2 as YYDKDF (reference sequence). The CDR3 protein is CATSQGQGFNQPQHF. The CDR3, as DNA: TGTGCCACCAGCCAAGGACAGGGATTCAATCAGCCCCAGCATTTT.

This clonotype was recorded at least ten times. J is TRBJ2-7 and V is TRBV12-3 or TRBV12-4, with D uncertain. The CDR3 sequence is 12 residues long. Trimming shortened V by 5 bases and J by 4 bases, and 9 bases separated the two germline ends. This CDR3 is CASSPPGYEQYF. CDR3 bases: TGTGCCAGCAGTCCTCCCGGGTACGAGCAGTACTTC.

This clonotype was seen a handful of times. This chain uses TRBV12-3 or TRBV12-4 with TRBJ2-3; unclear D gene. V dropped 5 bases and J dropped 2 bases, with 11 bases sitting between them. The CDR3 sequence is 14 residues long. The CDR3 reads CASSPTKPTDTQYF. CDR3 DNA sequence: TGTGCCAGCAGTCCTACAAAGCCCACAGATACGCAGTATTTT.

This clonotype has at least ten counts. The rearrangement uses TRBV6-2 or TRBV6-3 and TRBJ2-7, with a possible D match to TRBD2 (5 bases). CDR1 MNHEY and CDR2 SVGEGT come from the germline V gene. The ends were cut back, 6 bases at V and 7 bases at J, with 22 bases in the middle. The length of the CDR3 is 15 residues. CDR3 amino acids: CASRHLGVGGPEQYF. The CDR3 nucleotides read TGTGCCAGCAGACACCTCGGGGTTGGTGGTCCGGAGCAGTACTTC.

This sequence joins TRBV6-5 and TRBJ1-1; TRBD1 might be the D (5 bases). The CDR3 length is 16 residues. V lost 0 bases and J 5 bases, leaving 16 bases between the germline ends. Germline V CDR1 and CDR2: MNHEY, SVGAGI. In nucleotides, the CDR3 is TGTGCCAGCAGTTACTCGGGGAAGGGGTTTGGTACTGAAGCTTTCTTT. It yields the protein CASSYSGKGFGTEAFF.

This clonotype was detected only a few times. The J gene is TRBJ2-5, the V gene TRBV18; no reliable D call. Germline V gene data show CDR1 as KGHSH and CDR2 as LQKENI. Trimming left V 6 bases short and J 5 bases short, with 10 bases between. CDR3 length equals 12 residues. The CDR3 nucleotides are TGTGCCAGCTCGGAGACAAGGGAGACCCAGTACTTC. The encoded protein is CASSETRETQYF. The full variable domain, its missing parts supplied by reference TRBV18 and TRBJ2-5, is NAGVMQNPRHLVRRRGQEARLRCSPMKGHSHVYWYRQLPEEGLKFMVYLQKENIIDESGMPKERFSAEFPKEGPSILRIQQVVRGDSAAYFCASSETRETQYFGPGTRLLVL.

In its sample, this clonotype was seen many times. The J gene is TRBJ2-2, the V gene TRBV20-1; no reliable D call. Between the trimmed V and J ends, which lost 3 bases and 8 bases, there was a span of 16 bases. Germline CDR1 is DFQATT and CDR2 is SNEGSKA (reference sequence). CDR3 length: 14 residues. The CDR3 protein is CSASVRGAGGELFF. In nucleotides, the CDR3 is TGCAGTGCTAGCGTCCGAGGCGCAGGAGGGGAGCTGTTTTTT.

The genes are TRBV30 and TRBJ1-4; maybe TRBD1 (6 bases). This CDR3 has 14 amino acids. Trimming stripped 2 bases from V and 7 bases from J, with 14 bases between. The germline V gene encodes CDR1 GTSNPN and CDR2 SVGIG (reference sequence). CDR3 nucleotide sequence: TGTGCCTGGAGTTCCCGGACAGCGGCTGAAAAACTGTTTTTT. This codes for CAWSSRTAAEKLFF.

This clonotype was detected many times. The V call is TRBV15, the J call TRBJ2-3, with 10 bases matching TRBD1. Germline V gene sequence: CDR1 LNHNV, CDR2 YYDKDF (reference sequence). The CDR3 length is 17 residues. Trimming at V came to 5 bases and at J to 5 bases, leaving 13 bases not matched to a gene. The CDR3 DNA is TGTGCCACCAGCGGTCAAAGAGACAGGGGGCAGGGAGATACGCAGTATTTT. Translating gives CATSGQRDRGQGDTQYF.

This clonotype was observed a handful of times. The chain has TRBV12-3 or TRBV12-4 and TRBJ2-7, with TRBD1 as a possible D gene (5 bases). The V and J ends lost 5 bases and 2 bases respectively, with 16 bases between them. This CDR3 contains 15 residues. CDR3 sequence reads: CASSPRTGKPYEQYF. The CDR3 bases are TGTGCCAGCAGTCCCCGAACAGGCAAACCCTACGAGCAGTACTTC.

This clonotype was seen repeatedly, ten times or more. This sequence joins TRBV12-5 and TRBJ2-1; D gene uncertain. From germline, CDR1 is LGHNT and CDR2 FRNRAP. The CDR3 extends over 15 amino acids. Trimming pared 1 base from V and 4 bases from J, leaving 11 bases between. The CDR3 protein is CASGLGKSLYNEQFF. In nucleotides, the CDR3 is TGTGCTAGTGGTTTGGGAAAAAGCCTATACAATGAGCAGTTCTTC. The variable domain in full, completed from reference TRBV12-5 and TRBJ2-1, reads DARVTQTPRHKVTEMGQEVTMRCQPILGHNTVFWYRQTMMQGLELLAYFRNRAPLDDSGMPKDRFSAEMPDATLATLKIQPSEPRDSAVYFCASGLGKSLYNEQFFGPGTRLTVL.

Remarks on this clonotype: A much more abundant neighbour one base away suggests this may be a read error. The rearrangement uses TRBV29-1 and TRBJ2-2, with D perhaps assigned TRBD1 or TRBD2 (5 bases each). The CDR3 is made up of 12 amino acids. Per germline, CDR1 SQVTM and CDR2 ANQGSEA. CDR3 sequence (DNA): TGCAGCGGGGCCAAGGGGACCGGGAAGCTGTTTTTT. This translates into CSGAKGTGKLFF.

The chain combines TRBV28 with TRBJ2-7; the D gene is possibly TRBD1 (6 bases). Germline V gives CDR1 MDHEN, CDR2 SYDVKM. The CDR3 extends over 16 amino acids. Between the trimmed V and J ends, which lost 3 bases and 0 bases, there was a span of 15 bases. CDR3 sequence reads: CASSLKRDTYSYEQYF. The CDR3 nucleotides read TGTGCCAGCAGTTTGAAGAGGGACACCTACTCCTACGAGCAGTACTTC. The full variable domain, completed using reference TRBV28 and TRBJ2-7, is DVKVTQSSRYLVKRTGEKVFLECVQDMDHENMFWYRQDPGLGLRLIYFSYDVKMKEKGDIPEGYSVSREKKERFSLILESASTNQTSMYLCASSLKRDTYSYEQYFGPGTRLTVT.

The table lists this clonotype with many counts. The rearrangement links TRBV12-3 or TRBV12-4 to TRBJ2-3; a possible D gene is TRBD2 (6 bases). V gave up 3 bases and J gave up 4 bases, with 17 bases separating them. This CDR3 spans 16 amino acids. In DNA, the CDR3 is TGTGCCAGCAGTTTTGGGGACGGGGGTGTGGCAGATACGCAGTATTTT. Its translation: CASSFGDGGVADTQYF.

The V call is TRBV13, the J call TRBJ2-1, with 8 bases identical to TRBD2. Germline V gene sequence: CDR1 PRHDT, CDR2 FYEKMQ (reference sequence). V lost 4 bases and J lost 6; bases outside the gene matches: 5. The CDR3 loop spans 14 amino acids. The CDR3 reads CASSSRTSGNEQFF. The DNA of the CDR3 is TGTGCCAGCAGCTCGAGAACTAGCGGCAATGAGCAGTTCTTC.

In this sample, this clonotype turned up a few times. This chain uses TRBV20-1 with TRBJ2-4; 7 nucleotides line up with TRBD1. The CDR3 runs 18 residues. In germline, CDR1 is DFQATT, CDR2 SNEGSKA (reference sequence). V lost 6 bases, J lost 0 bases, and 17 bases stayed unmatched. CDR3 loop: CSAWLGQDVKAAKNIQYF. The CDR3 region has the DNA TGCAGTGCATGGCTCGGACAGGATGTAAAGGCAGCCAAAAACATTCAGTACTTC.

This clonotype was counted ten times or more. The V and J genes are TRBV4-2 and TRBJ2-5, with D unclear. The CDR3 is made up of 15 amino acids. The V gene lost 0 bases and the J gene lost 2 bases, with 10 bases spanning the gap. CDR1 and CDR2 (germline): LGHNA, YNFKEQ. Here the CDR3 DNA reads TGTGCCAGCAGCCAAGATCTTCGGTCTCAAGAGACCCAGTACTTC. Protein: CASSQDLRSQETQYF.

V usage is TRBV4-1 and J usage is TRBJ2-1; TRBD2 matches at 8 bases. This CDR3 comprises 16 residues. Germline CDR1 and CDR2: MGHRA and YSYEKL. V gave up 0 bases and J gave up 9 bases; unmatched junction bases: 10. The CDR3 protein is CASSQETGTRTGEQFF. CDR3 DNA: TGCGCCAGCAGCCAAGAAACCGGGACTAGAACTGGTGAGCAGTTCTTC.

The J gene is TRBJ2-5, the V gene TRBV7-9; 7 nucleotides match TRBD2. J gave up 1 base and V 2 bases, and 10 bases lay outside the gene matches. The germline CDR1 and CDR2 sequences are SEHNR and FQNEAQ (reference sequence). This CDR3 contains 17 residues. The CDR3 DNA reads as TGTGCCAGCAGCTTAACTTGGGCGGGGGAGCGCCAAGAGACCCAGTACTTC. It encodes CASSLTWAGERQETQYF.

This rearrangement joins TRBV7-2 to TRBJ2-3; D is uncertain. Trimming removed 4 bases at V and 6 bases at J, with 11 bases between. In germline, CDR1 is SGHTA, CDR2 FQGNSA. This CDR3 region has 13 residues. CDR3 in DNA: TGTGCCAGCAGCTCCAAGTTTAAGGATACGCAGTATTTT. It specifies CASSSKFKDTQYF.